This TCR beta chain emerged from a study of cytomegalovirus exposure and HLA in healthy donors. With 60 Vbeta and 13 Jbeta primers, the PCR was carried out. Here immunoSEQ multiplex PCR was the method, and the copy in TCRdb shows in-frame clones only, minus some. Among under 150,000 clones, 80% were seen once, and the ten largest hold under 7.5%. CDR1 and CDR2 (germline): SGHDN, FVKESK. V dropped 6 bases and J dropped 1 base, with 13 bases sitting between them. The length of the CDR3 is 14 residues. The specimen sequenced was PBMCs. This clonotype was sampled from a man between 40 and 49 years old in good health and CMV-seropositive. The chain carries TRBV14 and TRBJ2-7; tentatively, D is TRBD1 (5 bases). CDR3 in amino acids: CASSRVRDSYEQYF. CDR3 nucleotides: TGTGCCAGCAGTCGGGTCAGGGATTCCTACGAGCAGTACTTC.